This TCR beta chain originates from a study of T cells expressing NK-cell markers. About the study: Sorted CD3+CD56-NKG2C+, CD3+CD56+NKG2C- and CD3+CD56+NKG2C+ T cells were the source of the TCR beta repertoires. One of eight sequenced donors was HCMV-seronegative; the other seven were seropositive.

Germline assignment: CDR1 LGHDT and CDR2 YNNKEL (reference sequence). This CDR3 spans 17 amino acids. From its re-call of the 5' RACE reads, TCRdb lists each CDR3 protein once, without DNA. The sample spans about 380,000 distinct CDR3 sequences; the ten largest clones claim roughly 5.2%. The TCR comes from a man aged 18 to 69 in good health. The rearrangement links TRBV3-1 to TRBJ2-6; TCRdb picks TRBD1, but there is no DNA to check that call. The sample taken for sequencing was blood T cells: a sorted CD56 or NKG2C T cell subset, CD4+ or CD8+ T cells, or bulk PBMC T cells (not recorded which). The CDR3 sequence: CASSVGAASAGANVLTF.